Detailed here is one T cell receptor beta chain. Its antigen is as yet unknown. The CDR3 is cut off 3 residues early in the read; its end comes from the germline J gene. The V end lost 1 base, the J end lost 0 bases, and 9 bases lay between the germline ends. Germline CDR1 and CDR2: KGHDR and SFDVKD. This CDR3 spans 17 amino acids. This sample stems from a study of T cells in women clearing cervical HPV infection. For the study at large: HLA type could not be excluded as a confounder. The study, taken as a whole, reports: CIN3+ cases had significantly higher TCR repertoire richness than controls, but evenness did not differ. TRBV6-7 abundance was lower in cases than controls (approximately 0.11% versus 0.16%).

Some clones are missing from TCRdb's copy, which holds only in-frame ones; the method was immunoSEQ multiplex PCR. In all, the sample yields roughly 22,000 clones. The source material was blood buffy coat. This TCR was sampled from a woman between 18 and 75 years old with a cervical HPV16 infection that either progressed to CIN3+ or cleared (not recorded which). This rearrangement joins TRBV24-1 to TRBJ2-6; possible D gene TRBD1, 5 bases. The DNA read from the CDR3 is TGTGCCACCAGTGATTTTGGGGCTGGCTCTGGGGCCAACGTC. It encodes CATSDFGAGSGANV. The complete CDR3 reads CATSDFGAGSGANVLTF.